What follows describes a single T cell receptor (beta chain). The antigen remains unidentified. The data are from a study of T cells after yellow fever vaccination. Background on the study: SMART-Seq v4 Ultra Low Input handled preparation of low-cell-number fractions. Findings and limits, study-wide: When the response was secondary, it was weaker but reached its peak faster, day 5 versus 15.

The authors made TCR cDNA by 5'RACE template switching, adding a universal primer site and UMIs. Using its own MiXCR run on the 5' RACE reads, TCRdb lists one record per CDR3 protein. The table shows approximately 340,000 distinct CDR3 sequences, with about 8.7% occurring only once. Per the germline V gene, CDR1 is LNHDA and CDR2 is SQIVND (reference sequence). Trimming pared 8 bases from V and 0 bases from J, leaving 10 bases between. The CDR3 totals 14 residues. The V and J genes are TRBV19 and TRBJ2-2; no clear D. The clonotype originates from a man younger than 35 who received the YFV17D yellow fever vaccine. Sequenced material: PBMCs, taken on the day of the first yellow fever vaccination. The CDR3 is CASRPRTNTGELFF. For the CDR3, the DNA is TGTGCCAGTCGTCCCAGGACGAACACCGGGGAGCTGTTTTTT.